These T cell receptor beta chains were read from a single sample in a study of OX40 agonist ivuxolimab in advanced cancers. The data were produced by immunoSEQ multiplex PCR, yet TCRdb's version contains in-frame clones alone and is incomplete. The repertoire holds some 94,000 clones, with approximately 95% as singletons. The source was CD4+ or CD8+ T cells sorted from blood, collected in a trial of the OX40 agonist ivuxolimab. These receptors came from an adult with an advanced solid tumor such as melanoma, head and neck, liver or kidney cancer. CDR3s include the opening cysteine and the closing phenylalanine or tryptophan. D genes are given only for firm matches. Where a row states a size, it is once, few, many or the class of an expanded clone; other rows omit it.

TRBV27	TRBJ2-7	14	once	TRBD1	TGTGCCAGCAGTTTGGGACAGGGGGCGCCGGGGCAGTACTTC	CASSLGQGAPGQYF
TRBV4-1	TRBJ2-1	14	NA	NA	TGCGCCAGCAGCCAAGGGAGCACCTACAATGAGCAGTTCTTC	CASSQGSTYNEQFF
TRBV19	TRBJ2-7	14	NA	NA	TGTGCCAGTCGTGGGTTTAATGGTCACTACGAGCAGTACTTC	CASRGFNGHYEQYF
TRBV7-8	TRBJ1-6	15	NA	TRBD1	TGTGCCAGCAGCGCACAGCAGGGGGATGGTTCACCCCTCCACTTT	CASSAQQGDGSPLHF
TRBV9	TRBJ2-3	14	NA	NA	TGTGCCAGCAGCCCCATGACTAGTGCAGATACGCAGTATTTT	CASSPMTSADTQYF
TRBV25-1	TRBJ2-7	14	NA	NA	TGTGCCAGCAGTGGACGAGACAGCCCCTACGAGCAGTACTTC	CASSGRDSPYEQYF
TRBV4-3	TRBJ2-5	15	NA	TRBD2	TGCGCCAGCAGCTCCGGGACTAGCGGGATCGAGACCCAGTACTTC	CASSSGTSGIETQYF
TRBV9	TRBJ1-1	17	NA	TRBD1	TGTGCCAGCAGCAAGCGACAGACAGGGGAAAAGGACACTGAAGCTTTCTTT	CASSKRQTGEKDTEAFF
TRBV7-9	TRBJ2-1	15	NA	NA	TGTGCCAGCAGCTCGGAGGGACTTCCAGGCAATGAGCAGTTCTTC	CASSSEGLPGNEQFF
TRBV6-5	TRBJ2-1	13	NA	NA	TGTGCCAGCAGTACCGGGCGCGTGCATGAGCAGTTCTTC	CASSTGRVHEQFF
TRBV13	TRBJ2-7	17	NA	TRBD2	TGTGCCAGCAGCTCCCTGGTATCGGGGGGGCCCTCCTACGAGCAGTACTTC	CASSSLVSGGPSYEQYF
TRBV14	TRBJ1-2	17	once	TRBD1	TGTGCCAGCAGCCAAGATATTGGACAGGGGCGTTTCTATGGCTACACCTTC	CASSQDIGQGRFYGYTF
TRBV5-4	TRBJ1-3	15	NA	NA	TGTGCCAGCAGCTGGGGGCCAGGGGCGGGAAACACCATATATTTT	CASSWGPGAGNTIYF
TRBV5-1	TRBJ2-7	13	NA	NA	TGCGCCAGCAGACAGGGCGACTCCTACGAGCAGTACTTC	CASRQGDSYEQYF
TRBV4-1	TRBJ2-3	16	NA	TRBD2	TGCGCCAGCAGCCAAGTATGGCGGGGGGGCACGGATACGCAGTATTTT	CASSQVWRGGTDTQYF
TRBV4-3	TRBJ2-7	16	once	NA	TGCGCCAGCAGCCAATTAGGGGGGACTACCAGCTACGAGCAGTACTTC	CASSQLGGTTSYEQYF
TRBV15	TRBJ2-3	17	NA	TRBD2	TGTGCCACCAGCAGAGGGGAGTTAGCGGGGGGCACAGATACGCAGTATTTT	CATSRGELAGGTDTQYF
TRBV5-6	TRBJ2-7	16	once	NA	TGTGCCAGCAGCACTCTGGTCGGGGGCACCTCCTACGAGCAGTACTTC	CASSTLVGGTSYEQYF
TRBV27	TRBJ1-5	14	NA	NA	TGTGCCAGCAGTTTTGGTACAGGATATCAGCCCCAGCATTTT	CASSFGTGYQPQHF
TRBV6-6	TRBJ1-1	12	NA	NA	TGTGCCAGCAGTCTACAGGACGGTGAAGCTTTCTTT	CASSLQDGEAFF
TRBV4-1	TRBJ2-1	15	NA	NA	TGCGCCAGCAGCTCCACAACCTCCTCCTACAATGAGCAGTTCTTC	CASSSTTSSYNEQFF
TRBV5-5	TRBJ2-7	15	NA	NA	TGTGCCAGCAGCTTGGGACAGGTCAGCCCCTACGAGCAGTACTTC	CASSLGQVSPYEQYF
TRBV7-8	TRBJ1-1	12	NA	NA	TGTGCCAGCAGCTTAACCGGGGAGATGGCTTTCTTT	CASSLTGEMAFF
TRBV9	TRBJ2-3	14	NA	TRBD2	TGTGCCACCAATAGCGGGAGCGACACAGATACGCAGTATTTT	CATNSGSDTDTQYF
TRBV11-2	TRBJ1-2	13	NA	NA	TGTGCCAGCAGCTTAGGAACCAACTATGGCTACACCTTC	CASSLGTNYGYTF
TRBV19	TRBJ2-2	13	NA	TRBD1	TGTGCCAGTACTTTCAGGGGGCACGGGGAGCTGTTTTTT	CASTFRGHGELFF
TRBV4-3	TRBJ2-3	16	NA	NA	TGCGCCAGCAGCCAAGACCGGACTACCAGCATAAATACGCAGTATTTT	CASSQDRTTSINTQYF
TRBV7-6	TRBJ1-5	15	NA	TRBD1	TGTGCCAGCAGCTTAGACCCGACAGGGGATCAGCCCCAGCATTTT	CASSLDPTGDQPQHF
TRBV5-5	TRBJ2-3	15	NA	NA	TGTGCCAGCAGCTTGGGTCTGGGACTCACAGATACGCAGTATTTT	CASSLGLGLTDTQYF
TRBV10-3	TRBJ1-3	17	NA	NA	TGTGCCATCAGTGAGTCACAGGGAACGTTTGCTGGAAACACCATATATTTT	CAISESQGTFAGNTIYF
TRBV4-1	TRBJ1-1	15	few	NA	TGCGCCAGCAGCCAAGATATGGGAAGTAACACTGAAGCTTTCTTT	CASSQDMGSNTEAFF
TRBV7-9	TRBJ2-1	16	NA	NA	TGTGCCAGCACCTTGGATCCGGGGGGCCCGTACAATGAGCAGTTCTTC	CASTLDPGGPYNEQFF
TRBV19	TRBJ1-2	14	NA	NA	TGTGCCAGTAGTGAAGGGGACATCAGCTATGGCTACACCTTC	CASSEGDISYGYTF
TRBV18	TRBJ1-1	12	NA	NA	TGTGCCAGCTCATCCGGGACTTTTGAAGCTTTCTTT	CASSSGTFEAFF
TRBV11-2	TRBJ2-7	14	once	NA	TGTGCCAGCAGCTTAGGCCGACTAGTCCCCGAGCAGTACTTC	CASSLGRLVPEQYF
TRBV6-5	TRBJ1-3	15	NA	NA	TGTGCCAGCAGTTACGGGGGTGATCCCGGAAACACCATATATTTT	CASSYGGDPGNTIYF
TRBV6-1	TRBJ2-1	13	NA	NA	TGTGCCAGCAGTGAAGTGATCGGAAATGAGCAGTTCTTC	CASSEVIGNEQFF